This is a list of T cell receptor beta chains from one sample in a study of Tregs in tolerant kidney transplant recipients. Libraries were prepared by immunoSEQ multiplex PCR; TCRdb keeps only in-frame clonotypes and omits some of them. The table includes about 46,000 clones, roughly nine tenths detected once. Sequenced material: Tregs from blood. These TCRs come from a human donor in good health. CDR3s include the opening cysteine and the closing phenylalanine or tryptophan. Each record gives: CDR3 DNA, CDR3 protein, clone size, V gene, J gene, D gene, CDR3 length. A D gene is named only where the DNA matches it firmly. Size tells how often a clone was seen (once, few, many) or the class of an expanded clone, and some rows leave it out.

cdr3_nt: TGTGCCAGCAGCCAACTAAACCGGGGTGAGCAGTTCTTC
cdr3_aa: CASSQLNRGEQFF
clone_size: -
v_call: TRBV4-2
j_call: TRBJ2-1
d_call: -
cdr3_length: 13

cdr3_nt: TGCGCCAGCAGCCTCCGACTAGCGGGGGGGCAGGTAAATGAGCAGTTCTTC
cdr3_aa: CASSLRLAGGQVNEQFF
clone_size: -
v_call: TRBV4-1
j_call: TRBJ2-1
d_call: TRBD2
cdr3_length: 17

cdr3_nt: TGTGCCAGCAGTGAGCCGGGTCCCAGAGCTTTCTTT
cdr3_aa: CASSEPGPRAFF
clone_size: -
v_call: TRBV25-1
j_call: TRBJ1-1
d_call: -
cdr3_length: 12

cdr3_nt: TGTGCCAGCAGCGGCCCGGGGTTTACCTACGAGCAGTACTTC
cdr3_aa: CASSGPGFTYEQYF
clone_size: -
v_call: TRBV5-6
j_call: TRBJ2-7
d_call: -
cdr3_length: 14

cdr3_nt: TGTGCCAGCAGCCAAGGACTAGCCGCCTACGAGCAGTACTTC
cdr3_aa: CASSQGLAAYEQYF
clone_size: -
v_call: TRBV14
j_call: TRBJ2-7
d_call: TRBD2
cdr3_length: 14

cdr3_nt: TGTGCCAGCAGCTTAGAGGGGGGGACAGGTCTTAACTACGAGCAGTACTTC
cdr3_aa: CASSLEGGTGLNYEQYF
clone_size: -
v_call: TRBV11-2
j_call: TRBJ2-7
d_call: -
cdr3_length: 17

cdr3_nt: TGTGCCATCAGTCTGGGGACCGACTCCTACGAGCAGTACTTC
cdr3_aa: CAISLGTDSYEQYF
clone_size: few
v_call: TRBV10-3
j_call: TRBJ2-7
d_call: -
cdr3_length: 14

cdr3_nt: TGTGCCAGCAGCGTAGGGGGGACTAGAGTCTACGAGCAGTACTTC
cdr3_aa: CASSVGGTRVYEQYF
clone_size: -
v_call: TRBV9
j_call: TRBJ2-7
d_call: TRBD2
cdr3_length: 15

cdr3_nt: TGTGCCAGCAGCCCCGCCAAAGGGGACAGATCAAGGTCGGAGCAGTACTTC
cdr3_aa: CASSPAKGDRSRSEQYF
clone_size: -
v_call: TRBV7-9
j_call: TRBJ2-7
d_call: TRBD1
cdr3_length: 17

cdr3_nt: TGCGCCAGCGCCCGGGCTGGGGAGCTGTTTTTT
cdr3_aa: CASARAGELFF
clone_size: -
v_call: TRBV10-1
j_call: TRBJ2-2
d_call: -
cdr3_length: 11

cdr3_nt: TGTGCCAGCAGCTTAGCGGGCGGGCAGGTGGGTCAGCCCCAGCATTTT
cdr3_aa: CASSLAGGQVGQPQHF
clone_size: -
v_call: TRBV7-2
j_call: TRBJ1-5
d_call: -
cdr3_length: 16

cdr3_nt: TGTGCCAGCAGCTCTAAGCGTACCCAGTATTTT
cdr3_aa: CASSSKRTQYF
clone_size: -
v_call: TRBV5-6
j_call: TRBJ2-3
d_call: -
cdr3_length: 11

cdr3_nt: TGTGCCAGCAGTTACATCATAGTAGCCGAGAATTCACCCCTCCACTTT
cdr3_aa: CASSYIIVAENSPLHF
clone_size: -
v_call: TRBV6-6
j_call: TRBJ1-6
d_call: -
cdr3_length: 16

cdr3_nt: TGTGCCAGCAGCTTATCCCGCAGGTACGAGCAGTACTTC
cdr3_aa: CASSLSRRYEQYF
clone_size: -
v_call: TRBV11-2
j_call: TRBJ2-7
d_call: -
cdr3_length: 13

cdr3_nt: TGTGCCAGCAGTTTTTTAGAACCGGGACGCCGCGACGAGCAGTACTTC
cdr3_aa: CASSFLEPGRRDEQYF
clone_size: -
v_call: TRBV27
j_call: TRBJ2-7
d_call: -
cdr3_length: 16

cdr3_nt: TGTGCCAGCAGCTTTTACAGCGGGAGCTCCACAGATACGCAGTATTTT
cdr3_aa: CASSFYSGSSTDTQYF
clone_size: -
v_call: TRBV5-5
j_call: TRBJ2-3
d_call: TRBD2
cdr3_length: 16

cdr3_nt: TGTGCCAGCAGCCACGACGGTTACGGCAGCACCATATATTTT
cdr3_aa: CASSHDGYGSTIYF
clone_size: -
v_call: TRBV7-3
j_call: TRBJ1-3
d_call: -
cdr3_length: 14

cdr3_nt: TGTGCCACCAGCAGAGATCCGGGCCGCAGGGATTCACCCCTCCACTTT
cdr3_aa: CATSRDPGRRDSPLHF
clone_size: few
v_call: TRBV15
j_call: TRBJ1-6
d_call: -
cdr3_length: 16

cdr3_nt: TGTGCCAGCCAGGACGGCCACTCTGGGGCCAACGTCCTGACTTTC
cdr3_aa: CASQDGHSGANVLTF
clone_size: -
v_call: TRBV6-1
j_call: TRBJ2-6
d_call: -
cdr3_length: 15

cdr3_nt: TGTGCCAGCTCACCCCGGGGTACGGGGGGTAACACTGAAGCTTTCTTT
cdr3_aa: CASSPRGTGGNTEAFF
clone_size: -
v_call: TRBV18
j_call: TRBJ1-1
d_call: -
cdr3_length: 16

cdr3_nt: TGCGCCAGCAGCACGTCGAGGGATGCTAGCGGGACGACAGATACGCAGTATTTT
cdr3_aa: CASSTSRDASGTTDTQYF
clone_size: -
v_call: TRBV5-1
j_call: TRBJ2-3
d_call: TRBD2
cdr3_length: 18

cdr3_nt: TGTGCCAGCAGCAACACAGGTGCAACTAATGAAAAACTGTTTTTT
cdr3_aa: CASSNTGATNEKLFF
clone_size: -
v_call: TRBV7-9
j_call: TRBJ1-4
d_call: -
cdr3_length: 15

cdr3_nt: TGCGCCAGCAGCTTGTCGGCCATAAACACTGAAGCTTTCTTT
cdr3_aa: CASSLSAINTEAFF
clone_size: -
v_call: TRBV5-1
j_call: TRBJ1-1
d_call: -
cdr3_length: 14

cdr3_nt: TGTGCCAGTCGGACACAGCACTCTGGAAACACCATATATTTT
cdr3_aa: CASRTQHSGNTIYF
clone_size: -
v_call: TRBV19
j_call: TRBJ1-3
d_call: -
cdr3_length: 14

cdr3_nt: TGCAGTGCTAGGCAAGGCAATGAGCAGTTCTTC
cdr3_aa: CSARQGNEQFF
clone_size: -
v_call: TRBV20-1
j_call: TRBJ2-1
d_call: -
cdr3_length: 11

cdr3_nt: TGTGCCAGCAGTGACTCAACGGACACCGGGGAGCTGTTTTTT
cdr3_aa: CASSDSTDTGELFF
clone_size: -
v_call: TRBV6-4
j_call: TRBJ2-2
d_call: -
cdr3_length: 14

cdr3_nt: TGCAGTGCTTACGGACGGGATGGCTACACCTTC
cdr3_aa: CSAYGRDGYTF
clone_size: -
v_call: TRBV20-1
j_call: TRBJ1-2
d_call: -
cdr3_length: 11

cdr3_nt: TGCGCCAGCAGCTGGTCAGGGGCTCCTAATCAGCCCCAGCATTTT
cdr3_aa: CASSWSGAPNQPQHF
clone_size: -
v_call: TRBV5-1
j_call: TRBJ1-5
d_call: -
cdr3_length: 15

cdr3_nt: TGTGCCAGTAGTATCGGGGTAGCGGGGGGCCAAGAGACCCAGTACTTC
cdr3_aa: CASSIGVAGGQETQYF
clone_size: once
v_call: TRBV19
j_call: TRBJ2-5
d_call: TRBD2
cdr3_length: 16

cdr3_nt: TGTGCCAGCTCACCAAGCTTAACTAACTATGGCTACACCTTC
cdr3_aa: CASSPSLTNYGYTF
clone_size: -
v_call: TRBV18
j_call: TRBJ1-2
d_call: -
cdr3_length: 14

cdr3_nt: TGCGCCAGCAGCCTCGCCGGGCGGCGGGGGAGCTACACCTTC
cdr3_aa: CASSLAGRRGSYTF
clone_size: -
v_call: TRBV23-1
j_call: TRBJ1-2
d_call: -
cdr3_length: 14

cdr3_nt: TGTGCCAGCAGTTGGGGGTCCCAAGAGACCCAGTACTTC
cdr3_aa: CASSWGSQETQYF
clone_size: -
v_call: TRBV13
j_call: TRBJ2-5
d_call: -
cdr3_length: 13

cdr3_nt: TGTGCCAGCAGCTTAGGGTTGAACTTACAAGAGACCCAGTACTTC
cdr3_aa: CASSLGLNLQETQYF
clone_size: -
v_call: TRBV7-2
j_call: TRBJ2-5
d_call: -
cdr3_length: 15

cdr3_nt: TGTGCCAGCAGTTTAGTCGGAGTTAATCAGCCCCAGCATTTT
cdr3_aa: CASSLVGVNQPQHF
clone_size: once
v_call: TRBV27
j_call: TRBJ1-5
d_call: -
cdr3_length: 14

cdr3_nt: TGTGCCAGCAGTTACTCGAGACCTCAGAATTCGGAACTGTTTTTT
cdr3_aa: CASSYSRPQNSELFF
clone_size: -
v_call: TRBV6-5
j_call: TRBJ1-4
d_call: -
cdr3_length: 15

cdr3_nt: TGTGCCAGCAGCTTAGGGAACAGGGTTAATGAAGCTTTCTTT
cdr3_aa: CASSLGNRVNEAFF
clone_size: -
v_call: TRBV7-2
j_call: TRBJ1-1
d_call: -
cdr3_length: 14

cdr3_nt: TGTGCCACCAGCAGAGGGACAGGGGCCCATAAAGACTTCGATACGCAGTATTTT
cdr3_aa: CATSRGTGAHKDFDTQYF
clone_size: once
v_call: TRBV15
j_call: TRBJ2-3
d_call: TRBD1
cdr3_length: 18

cdr3_nt: TGTGCCAGCAGCTTGGCCTCTAGCGGGGGGCTAGAGACCCAGTACTTC
cdr3_aa: CASSLASSGGLETQYF
clone_size: -
v_call: TRBV5-6
j_call: TRBJ2-5
d_call: TRBD2
cdr3_length: 16

cdr3_nt: TGTGCCAGCAGCTTAGGACAGGGGTGGCCAGATACGCAGTATTTT
cdr3_aa: CASSLGQGWPDTQYF
clone_size: -
v_call: TRBV7-9
j_call: TRBJ2-3
d_call: TRBD1
cdr3_length: 15

cdr3_nt: TGTGCCAGCTCACCCCGACTGAACAATGAGCAGTTCTTC
cdr3_aa: CASSPRLNNEQFF
clone_size: few
v_call: TRBV18
j_call: TRBJ2-1
d_call: -
cdr3_length: 13

cdr3_nt: TGCGCCAGCAGTCGCCAACAGGGGTTTACCGGGGAGCTGTTTTTT
cdr3_aa: CASSRQQGFTGELFF
clone_size: -
v_call: TRBV5-1
j_call: TRBJ2-2
d_call: TRBD1
cdr3_length: 15

cdr3_nt: TGCGCCAGCAGCTTACGGGACCACGAGCAGTACTTC
cdr3_aa: CASSLRDHEQYF
clone_size: -
v_call: TRBV5-1
j_call: TRBJ2-7
d_call: -
cdr3_length: 12

cdr3_nt: TGTGCCAGCAGCTTGAGTAGCGGAGAATACAATGAGCAGTTCTTC
cdr3_aa: CASSLSSGEYNEQFF
clone_size: -
v_call: TRBV5-4
j_call: TRBJ2-1
d_call: -
cdr3_length: 15

cdr3_nt: TGTGCCTGGAGGCTGGGACCGACGGTTCAAAACACCATATATTTT
cdr3_aa: CAWRLGPTVQNTIYF
clone_size: -
v_call: TRBV30
j_call: TRBJ1-3
d_call: -
cdr3_length: 15

cdr3_nt: TGTGCCAGTAGTGTCGGACCTCGGACTAGCGGGAGGAACGAGCAGTACTTC
cdr3_aa: CASSVGPRTSGRNEQYF
clone_size: -
v_call: TRBV19
j_call: TRBJ2-7
d_call: TRBD2
cdr3_length: 17

cdr3_nt: TGTGCCAGCAGCGGACAGGGAATTTTCCCTGATTCACCCCTCCACTTT
cdr3_aa: CASSGQGIFPDSPLHF
clone_size: -
v_call: TRBV9
j_call: TRBJ1-6
d_call: TRBD1
cdr3_length: 16

cdr3_nt: TGTGCCAGCACCCCCTCCGCCAGGGCGAATCAGCCCCAGCATTTT
cdr3_aa: CASTPSARANQPQHF
clone_size: -
v_call: TRBV6-5
j_call: TRBJ1-5
d_call: -
cdr3_length: 15

cdr3_nt: TGTGCCATCCCGCCAGCGGAGGGCGGCACTGAAGCTTTCTTT
cdr3_aa: CAIPPAEGGTEAFF
clone_size: medium-sized
v_call: TRBV7-9
j_call: TRBJ1-1
d_call: -
cdr3_length: 14

cdr3_nt: TGTGCCAGCAGCTTGGCCCCAGGGAGGAGCACTGAAGCTTTCTTT
cdr3_aa: CASSLAPGRSTEAFF
clone_size: -
v_call: TRBV5-5
j_call: TRBJ1-1
d_call: -
cdr3_length: 15

cdr3_nt: TGTGCCAGTAGTATAAGACAGAGGCGAAACACTGAAGCTTTCTTT
cdr3_aa: CASSIRQRRNTEAFF
clone_size: once
v_call: TRBV19
j_call: TRBJ1-1
d_call: -
cdr3_length: 15

cdr3_nt: TGTGCCACCAAGTTACTCCTAGCGGGGGCAGAGACCCAGTACTTC
cdr3_aa: CATKLLLAGAETQYF
clone_size: -
v_call: TRBV6-5
j_call: TRBJ2-5
d_call: TRBD2
cdr3_length: 15

cdr3_nt: TGCGCCAGCAGCCAATTCAACAGGGGGCTTGAGACCCAGTACTTC
cdr3_aa: CASSQFNRGLETQYF
clone_size: -
v_call: TRBV4-1
j_call: TRBJ2-5
d_call: TRBD1
cdr3_length: 15